What follows describes a single TCR beta chain. This clonotype was seen at least ten times. Its antigen has not been determined. Per-nucleotide qualities are absent, and no much larger clonotype sits a single base away. This specimen comes from a study of T cells in Graves' hyperthyroidism and ophthalmopathy (dated by TCRdb to the late 2010s). Regarding the study in general: Peripheral blood samples were taken at initial diagnosis, before any treatment was given. Thyroid tissue and blood T-cell repertoires from several Graves' hyperthyroidism patients were also compared in the study. The paper describes TCR Vbeta CDR3 sequencing of 140 or so peripheral blood samples, made up of 43 ophthalmopathy patients, some 80 hyperthyroidism patients and about 17 progressor patients. After blood sampling, hyperthyroidism patients were treated with methimazole at a starting dose of 30 mg daily, and ophthalmopathy patients were treated with high-dose intravenous methylprednisolone. TCR V-J signatures able to tell the groups apart were searched for in a discovery cohort of 95 to 100 patients, of whom about 40 had Graves' ophthalmopathy and about 55 had stable Graves' hyperthyroidism. An independent validation cohort of around 19 hyperthyroidism patients and approximately 16 patients who later progressed to ophthalmopathy tested prospective prediction of ophthalmopathy. For training and testing, the 100 or so patients in the discovery cohort were randomly divided in a 7:3 ratio.

Ophthalmopathy patients had moderately to severely active disease, Clinical Activity Score of at least 3, NOSPECS grade of at least 4, and duration under 3 months. The study excluded patients with uncontrolled infections, other autoimmune diseases, pregnancy or lactation. Diagnoses were based on clinical symptoms, serum thyroxine and TRAb, thyroid ultrasound and orbital computed tomography. PBMCs were separated from approximately 10 ml of fresh peripheral blood using Ficoll-Paque density gradient centrifugation. Trizol reagent was used to extract total RNA, and RNA quality was then checked on an Agilent 2100 Bioanalyzer. The TCR beta CDR3 regions were amplified from RNA transcripts. A first-round RT-PCR of the TCR CDR3 used the HTBI primer set with the Qiagen OneStep RT-PCR kit. Libraries were constructed in a second round of multiplex PCR, after which size selection and purification were carried out. Paired-end sequencing of the libraries was performed with 100 bp reads on an Illumina HiSeq2000. As for how the authors treated the data: SOAPnuke was used to process the raw data, removing reads that contained adapters or uncalled bases, had a mean Phred below 15, or lacked an exact match to the constant primer or identifier. COPE v1.2.5 was used to merge high-quality paired reads, and clonotypes were defined as unique nucleotide sequences. Clonotypes were aligned to IMGT TRBV, TRBD and TRBJ reference segments using MiTCR v1.1. The analysis was restricted to V-J combinations with a frequency above 0.0001, which together covered over 99% of the repertoires. The TCS score was defined as the ratio of F50 (clonal expansion) to E x V (chaos), calculated using BLOSUM62-based TCRdist between CDR3 peptides within each V-J. Welch's t-statistics and random forest reduced 514 V-J features to around 14, which were used in a naive Bayes classifier (R e1071). TCRdb reprocessed the public reads (quality trimming at Q25 with fastp, clone calling with MiXCR) and kept in-frame beta chains. CDR3 protein sequences are deduplicated, and each keeps its most common genes and DNA. The V and J calls follow TCRdb's processing rather than the paper's. For this sample the table gives hundreds of thousands of distinct CDR3 sequences, of which approximately 15% were detected only once. The ten largest clonotypes hold 9.5% to 15% of the sample.

On the study overall, not on this receptor specifically: No statistical method was used to set the sample size in advance, and investigators knew the group allocation. Most expanded thyroid clonotypes (frequency above 0.001) were also detected in blood, suggesting blood repertoires may reflect thyroid immune responses. A 13 V-J signature model separated ophthalmopathy from stable hyperthyroidism, with about 90% sensitivity and roughly 81% specificity in cross-validation and 80%/75% in testing. During validation, the model predicted progression to ophthalmopathy a median of approximately 6 months ahead of onset, with 70.59% sensitivity and 72% to 80% specificity.

The junction carries 13 bases between V and J, which are trimmed by 3 bases and 2 bases respectively. The CDR3 covers 15 residues, taking in both the cysteine and the phenylalanine. Just CDR3 DNA is preserved here, 45 bases in frame from base 1. Via the germline V gene, CDR1 is LGHNA and CDR2 YSLEER. The sequencing input was blood. This receptor was obtained from a woman aged 50 to 65 with Graves' ophthalmopathy. The rearrangement combines TRBV4-3 with TRBJ1-1; TRBD1 is a possible D gene, resting on 5 matching bases. Here the CDR3 is given as CASSQRVGPNTEAFF. The DNA sequence reads TGCGCCAGCAGCCAGAGGGTGGGACCTAACACTGAAGCTTTCTTT.